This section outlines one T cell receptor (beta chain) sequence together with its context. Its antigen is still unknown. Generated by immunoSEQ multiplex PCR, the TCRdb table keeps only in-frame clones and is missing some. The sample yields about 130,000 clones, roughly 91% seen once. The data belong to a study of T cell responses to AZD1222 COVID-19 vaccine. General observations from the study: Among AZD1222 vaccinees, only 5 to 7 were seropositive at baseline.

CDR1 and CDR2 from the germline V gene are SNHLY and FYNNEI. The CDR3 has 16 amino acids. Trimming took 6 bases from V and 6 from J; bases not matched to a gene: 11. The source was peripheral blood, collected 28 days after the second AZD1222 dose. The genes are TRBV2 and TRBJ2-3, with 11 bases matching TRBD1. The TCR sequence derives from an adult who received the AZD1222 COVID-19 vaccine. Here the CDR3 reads CASSAGCGTGGDTQYF. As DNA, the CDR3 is TGTGCCAGCAGCGCGGGGTGCGGGACAGGGGGGGATACGCAGTATTTT.